This passage covers 8 T cell receptor beta chains from one sample sequenced in a study of CD8 T cells in Susac syndrome. The RNA, roughly 0.45 to 1 ug, was put through reverse transcription using random hexamers. Each CDR3 protein gets one entry after TCRdb re-called the immunoSEQ multiplex PCR reads with MiXCR. The top ten clones hold under 0.2% of a sample with hundreds of thousands of distinct CDR3 sequences, 94% of them seen once. Sequencing used CD4+ T cells from PBMCs. The receptors were sampled from a human donor with Susac syndrome.

The V and J genes are TRBV3-1 and TRBJ1-2; maybe TRBD1 (5 bases). This CDR3 is 14 amino acids long. Per germline, CDR1 LGHDT and CDR2 YNNKEL (reference sequence). Trimming took 1 base from V and 6 from J, leaving 12 bases between them. The CDR3 loop is CASSQGQGNDGYTF. CDR3 coding DNA: TGTGCCAGCAGCCAAGGGCAGGGAAATGATGGCTACACCTTC.

The chain links TRBV6-5 to TRBJ2-7; D is ambiguous. The CDR3 sequence is 14 residues long. Trimming pared 4 bases from V and 4 bases from J, leaving 14 bases between. From germline, CDR1 is MNHEY and CDR2 SVGAGI. The DNA of the CDR3 is TGTGCCAGCAGTTCAAACGAGAAAGAATACGAGCAGTACTTC. It is translated as CASSSNEKEYEQYF.

The chain links TRBV20-1 to TRBJ1-2; possibly TRBD1 for D (6 bases). V was trimmed by 2 bases and J by 1 base, leaving 8 bases between them. The CDR3 runs 13 residues. CDR1 and CDR2 from the germline V gene are DFQATT and SNEGSKA (reference sequence). In DNA form, the CDR3 reads TGCAGTGCTAGATCGGACAGTAACTATGGCTACACCTTC. Translation gives CSARSDSNYGYTF.

This clonotype has a single count. The V gene is TRBV7-2, the J gene TRBJ2-5; tentatively, D is TRBD1 or TRBD2 (5 bases each). In germline, CDR1 is SGHTA, CDR2 FQGNSA. This CDR3 is 15 amino acids long. Trimming stripped 4 bases from V and 5 bases from J, with 17 bases between. The CDR3 coding sequence is TGTGCCAGCAGCTCCCTTCCGAGGGGAAAGGAGACCCAGTACTTC. Translated: CASSSLPRGKETQYF.

The chain is built from TRBV30 and TRBJ2-4, with D possibly matching TRBD2 (6 bases). There are 14 residues in the CDR3. V was shortened by 5 bases and J by 2 bases, with 13 bases between the two germline ends. Germline V lookup: CDR1 GTSNPN, CDR2 SVGIG (reference sequence). As DNA, the CDR3 is TGTGCCTGGTCGGGAGTTGGAACCAAAAACATTCAGTACTTC. Translated, it gives CAWSGVGTKNIQYF.

This rearrangement joins TRBV5-1 to TRBJ1-2; D remains unclear. There are 14 residues in the CDR3. V dropped 4 bases and J dropped 6 bases, with 16 bases sitting between them. The germline V gene has CDR1 SGHRS and CDR2 YFSETQ. Here the CDR3 DNA reads TGCGCCAGCAGCCCACGTTTAGCGGTGGATGGCTACACCTTC. Protein sequence: CASSPRLAVDGYTF.

The rearrangement joins TRBV30 to TRBJ1-5; D not certain. The CDR3 contains 13 residues. The V gene lost 1 base and the J gene lost 7 bases, with 11 bases spanning the gap. Per germline, CDR1 GTSNPN and CDR2 SVGIG (reference sequence). CDR3 region: CAWSGSPEQPQHF. Here the CDR3 DNA reads TGTGCCTGGAGTGGCTCCCCGGAGCAGCCCCAGCATTTT.

CDR3 coding DNA: TGTGCCAGCAGTGAACTAGCGGGATACAATGAGCAGTTCTTC. Protein sequence: CASSELAGYNEQFF. V and J are TRBV25-1 and TRBJ2-1; 9 bases align to TRBD2. Germline assignment: CDR1 MGHDK and CDR2 SYGVNS. With V trimmed by 2 bases and J by 4 bases, 0 bases remained unmatched. The CDR3 covers 14 residues.